This is a list of T cell receptor beta chains from one sample in a study of OX40 agonist ivuxolimab in advanced cancers. Profiling relied on immunoSEQ multiplex PCR, and the TCRdb table lists in-frame clones only, not all of them. The sample contains roughly 65,000 clones, over 80% of which appear only once. Source: CD4+ or CD8+ T cells sorted from blood, taken in a trial of the OX40 agonist ivuxolimab. These receptors all stem from an adult with an advanced solid tumor such as melanoma, head and neck, liver or kidney cancer. The CDR3 runs from the conserved cysteine through the conserved F or W. D genes are given only for firm matches. Size values are once, few and many counts, or a class for expanded clones, and some rows have none.

D	V	size	J	DNA	CDR3
NA	TRBV6-1	once	TRBJ2-3	TGTGCCAGCAGCCCGAACACAGATACGCAGTATTTT	CASSPNTDTQYF
NA	TRBV25-1	NA	TRBJ2-3	TGTGCCAGCAGTGAATTCCGGACCGGATCAAGGGATACGCAGTATTTT	CASSEFRTGSRDTQYF
NA	TRBV6-5	NA	TRBJ2-7	TGTGCCAGCAGGTTACAGGGATCTGGCGAGCAGTACTTC	CASRLQGSGEQYF
TRBD1	TRBV10-3	NA	TRBJ2-2	TGTGCCATCAGCCCGGGACAGGGGGCCGTCGGGGAGCTGTTTTTT	CAISPGQGAVGELFF
NA	TRBV5-1	NA	TRBJ2-1	TGCGCCAGCAGCTTGGAGGCTATCTCTTACAATGAGCAGTTCTTC	CASSLEAISYNEQFF
NA	TRBV6-5	NA	TRBJ1-1	TGTGCCAGCTTGAGGCGGCCGAACACTGAAGCTTTCTTT	CASLRRPNTEAFF
NA	TRBV2	NA	TRBJ2-1	TGTGCCAGCAAAAAACAGGGACTCTCCTACAATGAGCAGTTCTTC	CASKKQGLSYNEQFF
NA	TRBV5-1	NA	TRBJ2-3	TGCGCCACTGGGATAGGGATGGCGCAGTATTTT	CATGIGMAQYF
TRBD2	TRBV9	NA	TRBJ2-5	TGTGCCAGCAGCGTATTGGGCGGGAGCTTTGAGACCCAGTACTTC	CASSVLGGSFETQYF
NA	TRBV16	NA	TRBJ2-7	TGTGCCAGCAGCGGTCGGGGGCTCTCCTACGAGCAGTACTTC	CASSGRGLSYEQYF
NA	TRBV10-2	once	TRBJ2-3	TGCGCCAGCACCGAGTGGGGGAGGCCCGGAGATACGCAGTATTTT	CASTEWGRPGDTQYF
NA	TRBV10-3	NA	TRBJ2-3	TGTGCCATCAGTGTTCGAGCGGGCGCAGATACGCAGTATTTT	CAISVRAGADTQYF
TRBD1	TRBV7-2	NA	TRBJ1-1	TGTGCCAGCAGCCAGGACAGGGGCTCGGATGAAGCTTTCTTT	CASSQDRGSDEAFF
TRBD2	TRBV4-1	once	TRBJ2-1	TGCGCCAGCACCCTAACCGGGGGGAGCTCCTACAATGAGCAGTTCTTC	CASTLTGGSSYNEQFF
TRBD2	TRBV7-9	NA	TRBJ2-4	TGTGCCAGCAGCTTAGCGACTAGCGGCAAAAACATTCAGTACTTC	CASSLATSGKNIQYF
NA	TRBV7-8	NA	TRBJ1-2	TGTGCCAGCAGCAGGGGTCTTGAAATAGGCTATGGCTACACCTTC	CASSRGLEIGYGYTF
NA	TRBV18	NA	TRBJ2-5	TGTGCCAGCTCACTATCCCCCGAAGCGGAAGAGACCCAGTACTTC	CASSLSPEAEETQYF
NA	TRBV6-6	NA	TRBJ2-1	TGTGCCAGCAGCCCCCCTCCCACGAGGGAGCAGTTCTTC	CASSPPPTREQFF
NA	TRBV27	NA	TRBJ1-6	TGTGCCAGCAGTTTAGTCAGGTTTAATTCACCCCTCCACTTT	CASSLVRFNSPLHF
TRBD1	TRBV28	NA	TRBJ2-7	TGTGCCAGCAGTTTGTTAGGACAGGTATCCTACGAGCAGTACTTC	CASSLLGQVSYEQYF
NA	TRBV6-5	NA	TRBJ2-6	TGTGCCAGCAGCACAGGGTCTGGGGCCAACGTCCTGACTTTC	CASSTGSGANVLTF
NA	TRBV18	NA	TRBJ1-4	TGTGCCAGCTCACTTTTGCAGGGTACCCCTGAAAAACTGTTTTTT	CASSLLQGTPEKLFF
TRBD1	TRBV18	NA	TRBJ2-5	TGTGCCAGCTCACCCCGGCCAGGGACAGACAAAGAGACCCAGTACTTC	CASSPRPGTDKETQYF
TRBD2	TRBV9	NA	TRBJ2-5	TGTGCCAGCAGCGTAGCTACTACGGCTAGCGGACTCCCCCAAGAGACCCAGTACTTC	CASSVATTASGLPQETQYF
NA	TRBV7-9	once	TRBJ2-5	TGTGCCAGCAGTTCCCCGGGGCAGGGCCAAGAGACCCAGTACTTC	CASSSPGQGQETQYF
NA	TRBV28	NA	TRBJ2-7	TGTGCCAGCAGTTTAGAGAGCTACAGGGTTCCCCACGAGCAGTACTTC	CASSLESYRVPHEQYF
TRBD1	TRBV6-5	NA	TRBJ2-7	TGTGCCAGCAGGGGGCCGGGACAGGGGATCTACGAGCAGTACTTC	CASRGPGQGIYEQYF
NA	TRBV21-1	NA	TRBJ1-1	TGTGCCAGCAGCAATGGGTTTGGGGGGGACACTGAAGCTTTCTTT	CASSNGFGGDTEAFF
NA	TRBV5-6	NA	TRBJ2-3	TGTGCCAGCAGCTATGTAATTCTGGGTAGAGATACGCAGTATTTT	CASSYVILGRDTQYF
NA	TRBV29-1	NA	TRBJ2-7	TGCAGCGTTGAACCCGTTCCTGTGTACTCCTACGAGCAGTACTTC	CSVEPVPVYSYEQYF
TRBD2	TRBV13	NA	TRBJ2-7	TGTGCCAGCAGCCAGAGCGGGATCCACGAGCAGTACTTC	CASSQSGIHEQYF
TRBD2	TRBV30	NA	TRBJ2-3	TGTGCCTGGACGGCTAGCGGGAGAGATACGCAGTATTTT	CAWTASGRDTQYF
NA	TRBV6-1	NA	TRBJ2-7	TGTGCCAGCAGTGAAGGGACCTCTCCATCCGAGCAGTACTTC	CASSEGTSPSEQYF
NA	TRBV14	NA	TRBJ2-1	TGTGCCAGCAGCCTCAGCAGGTATGAGCAGTTCTTC	CASSLSRYEQFF
TRBD2	TRBV28	NA	TRBJ2-1	TGTGCCAGCACAGGGACTAGCGGGACCCGAGGCAATGAGCAGTTCTTC	CASTGTSGTRGNEQFF
NA	TRBV27	NA	TRBJ2-7	TGTGCCAGCAGTTATGGTAGCTACTACGAGCAGTACTTC	CASSYGSYYEQYF
TRBD1	TRBV5-1	NA	TRBJ1-6	TGCGCCAGCAGCCCGGGACAGGGAAATTCACCCCTCCACTTT	CASSPGQGNSPLHF
NA	TRBV30	NA	TRBJ1-6	TGTGCCGGGACGGGACCGAGGGGTTCACCCCTCCACTTT	CAGTGPRGSPLHF
NA	TRBV30	once	TRBJ1-3	TGTGCCTGGAGCTGGGGGGGCAGTCGCTCTGGAAACACCATATATTTT	CAWSWGGSRSGNTIYF
TRBD2	TRBV5-1	NA	TRBJ2-1	TGCGCCAGCAGCTTGGGGGGGCGACAGGGGACTAGCGTGTACAATGAGCAGTTCTTC	CASSLGGRQGTSVYNEQFF
NA	TRBV5-6	NA	TRBJ2-2	TGTGCCAGCAGCTTGGACATAGGGGTCGGCGGGGAGCTGTTTTTT	CASSLDIGVGGELFF
TRBD1	TRBV28	few	TRBJ1-2	TGTGCCAGCAGTACCCGGACAGGGAACTATGGCTACACCTTC	CASSTRTGNYGYTF
NA	TRBV5-1	NA	TRBJ2-3	TGCGCCAGCAGCTTGGTTCAGGGGATCGATACGCAGTATTTT	CASSLVQGIDTQYF
TRBD1	TRBV5-1	few	TRBJ2-7	TGCGCCAGCAGTAGGGACAGTTTCTCCTACGAGCAGTACTTC	CASSRDSFSYEQYF
NA	TRBV28	NA	TRBJ2-5	TGTGCCAGCAGTTCCCTCGACACCGTGGCTCGGGAGACCCAGTACTTC	CASSSLDTVARETQYF
TRBD2	TRBV7-8	NA	TRBJ2-1	TGTGCCAGCAGCCGCACTAGCGGGAAATACAATGAGCAGTTCTTC	CASSRTSGKYNEQFF
TRBD1	TRBV4-1	NA	TRBJ2-1	TGCGCCAGCAGCCAACCGGACAGGGTAAATCATGAGCAGTTCTTC	CASSQPDRVNHEQFF
NA	TRBV11-3	NA	TRBJ2-1	TGTGCCAGCAGCTTAGAACACCCCGACTACAATGAGCAGTTCTTC	CASSLEHPDYNEQFF
TRBD1	TRBV10-3	once	TRBJ1-1	TGTGCCATCAGGAACACCCCCGACAGGGCCAAAGCTGAAGCTTTCTTT	CAIRNTPDRAKAEAFF
TRBD1	TRBV28	NA	TRBJ1-2	TGTGCCAGCACCCAGGGGGTTCCAATCTTCTATGGCTACACCTTC	CASTQGVPIFYGYTF
NA	TRBV28	once	TRBJ2-2	TGTGCCAGCAACGGGCCCAACACCGGGGAGCTGTTTTTT	CASNGPNTGELFF
NA	TRBV5-4	NA	TRBJ2-7	TGTGCCAGCAGCTTGCCTAGCCAGGGGTCCTACGAGCAGTACTTC	CASSLPSQGSYEQYF
NA	TRBV5-1	NA	TRBJ2-2	TGCGCCAGCAGCCGGGACATGACTTCTAACACCGGGGAGCTGTTTTTT	CASSRDMTSNTGELFF
TRBD2	TRBV6-1	NA	TRBJ2-1	TGTGCCAGCAGTGTGGGCCCCTCGCGGGAGAACAATGAGCAGTTCTTC	CASSVGPSRENNEQFF
NA	TRBV7-2	NA	TRBJ2-1	TGTGCCAGCAGCTTCGTGACGTACAATGAGCAGTTCTTC	CASSFVTYNEQFF
NA	TRBV6-6	NA	TRBJ1-1	TGTGCCAGCAGTTACTCGACTGCTGATGAAGCTTTCTTT	CASSYSTADEAFF
TRBD1	TRBV2	NA	TRBJ1-2	TGTGCCAGCAGCAACAGGGGAAACTATGGCTACACCTTC	CASSNRGNYGYTF
NA	TRBV7-9	NA	TRBJ2-3	TGTGCCAGCAGCCAAGGGATCCCCACAGATACGCAGTATTTT	CASSQGIPTDTQYF
NA	TRBV11-2	NA	TRBJ2-3	TGTGCCAGCAGTTCACTCCAAAATACGCAGTATTTT	CASSSLQNTQYF